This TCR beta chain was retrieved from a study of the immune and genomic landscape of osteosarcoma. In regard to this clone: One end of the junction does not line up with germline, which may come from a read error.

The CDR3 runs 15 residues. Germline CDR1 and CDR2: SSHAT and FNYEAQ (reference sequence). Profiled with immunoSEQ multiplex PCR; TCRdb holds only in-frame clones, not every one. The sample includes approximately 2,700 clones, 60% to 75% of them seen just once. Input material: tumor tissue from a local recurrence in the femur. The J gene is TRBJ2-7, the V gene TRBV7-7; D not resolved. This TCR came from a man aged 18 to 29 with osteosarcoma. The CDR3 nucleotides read TGTGCTAGCAGCTTAGGAGCAGCCGGCGTCAACGAGCAGTACTTC. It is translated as CASSLGAAGVNEQYF.